This T cell receptor beta chain was captured by sequencing in a study of blood T cell repertoires in COVID-19. The wider study: Collection of acute and convalescent COVID-19 samples took place in the United States, Italy and Spain. From T cells, B-cell-depleted T cells, or PBMCs came the material, which was cDNA or gDNA.

The repertoire was sequenced with immunoSEQ multiplex PCR; TCRdb's copy has only in-frame clones and lacks some. The table records roughly 30,000 clones, approximately 88% of them present only once. Trimming took 4 bases from V and 0 from J, leaving 11 bases between them. Germline V gene lookup returns CDR1 SGHRS and CDR2 YFSETQ. The CDR3 spans 14 residues. Input material: peripheral blood. The rearrangement joins TRBV5-1 to TRBJ2-7; D possibly corresponds to TRBD2 (6 bases). The sequence came from a human donor in a cohort sampled during active COVID-19. CDR3 sequence reads: CASSAGPSSYEQYF. CDR3 nucleotides: TGCGCCAGCAGCGCGGGACCGAGCTCCTACGAGCAGTACTTC.